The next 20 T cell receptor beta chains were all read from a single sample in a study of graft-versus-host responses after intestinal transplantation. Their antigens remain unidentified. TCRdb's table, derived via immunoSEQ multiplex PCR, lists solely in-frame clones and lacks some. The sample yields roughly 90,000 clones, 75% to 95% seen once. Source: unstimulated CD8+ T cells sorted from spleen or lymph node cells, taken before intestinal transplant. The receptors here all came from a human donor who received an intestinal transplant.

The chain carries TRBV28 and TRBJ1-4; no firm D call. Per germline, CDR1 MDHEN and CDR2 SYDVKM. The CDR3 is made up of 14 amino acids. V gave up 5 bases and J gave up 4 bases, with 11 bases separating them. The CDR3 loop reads CASSGTVFNEKLFF. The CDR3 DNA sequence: TGTGCCAGCAGTGGAACAGTCTTTAATGAAAAACTGTTTTTT.

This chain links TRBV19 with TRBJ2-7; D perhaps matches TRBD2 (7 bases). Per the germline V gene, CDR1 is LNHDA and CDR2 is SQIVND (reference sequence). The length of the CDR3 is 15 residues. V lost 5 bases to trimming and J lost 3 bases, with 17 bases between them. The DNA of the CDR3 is TGTGCCAGTAGTGCGGGGGCGGGAACAAGCTACGAGCAGTACTTC. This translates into CASSAGAGTSYEQYF.

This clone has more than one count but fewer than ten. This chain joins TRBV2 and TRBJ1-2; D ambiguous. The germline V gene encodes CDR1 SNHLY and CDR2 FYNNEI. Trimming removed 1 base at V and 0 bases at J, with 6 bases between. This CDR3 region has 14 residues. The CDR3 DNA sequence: TGTGCCAGCAGTGAAGTCAGAACTAACTATGGCTACACCTTC. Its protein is CASSEVRTNYGYTF.

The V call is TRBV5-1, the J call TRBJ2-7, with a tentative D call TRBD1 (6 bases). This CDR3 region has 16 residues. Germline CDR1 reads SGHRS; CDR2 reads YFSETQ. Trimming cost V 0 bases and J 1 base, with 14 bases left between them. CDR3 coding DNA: TGCGCCAGCAGCTTGGTTGGGGGCAGGGGTTCCTACGAGCAGTACTTC. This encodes CASSLVGGRGSYEQYF.

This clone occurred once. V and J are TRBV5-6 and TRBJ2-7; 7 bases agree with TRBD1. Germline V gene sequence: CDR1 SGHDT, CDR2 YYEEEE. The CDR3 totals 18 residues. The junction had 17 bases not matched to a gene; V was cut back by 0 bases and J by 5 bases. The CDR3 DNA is TGTGCCAGCAGCTTGGGTTCGGGGTTTTTTGCAGGGGGACACGAGCAGTACTTC. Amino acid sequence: CASSLGSGFFAGGHEQYF.

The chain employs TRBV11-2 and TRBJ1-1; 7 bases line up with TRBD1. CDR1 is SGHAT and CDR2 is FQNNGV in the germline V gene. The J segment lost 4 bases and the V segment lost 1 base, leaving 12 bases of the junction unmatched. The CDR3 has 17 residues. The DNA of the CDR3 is TGTGCCAGCAGCTTAGGGACATACAGGGGTGACGGCACTGAAGCTTTCTTT. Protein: CASSLGTYRGDGTEAFF.

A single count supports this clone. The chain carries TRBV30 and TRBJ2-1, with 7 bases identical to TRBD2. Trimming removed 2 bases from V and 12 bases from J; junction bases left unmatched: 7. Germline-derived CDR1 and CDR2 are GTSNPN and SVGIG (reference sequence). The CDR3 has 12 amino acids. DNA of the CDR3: TGTGCCTGGAGTCTGGCGGGAGTGGGGCAGTTCTTC. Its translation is CAWSLAGVGQFF.

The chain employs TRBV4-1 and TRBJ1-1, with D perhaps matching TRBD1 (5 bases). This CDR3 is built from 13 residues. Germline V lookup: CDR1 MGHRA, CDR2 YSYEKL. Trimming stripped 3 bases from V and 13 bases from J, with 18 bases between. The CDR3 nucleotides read TGCGCCAGCAGCCACGGAAGGGTACAGGCCGTTTTCTTT. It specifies CASSHGRVQAVFF.

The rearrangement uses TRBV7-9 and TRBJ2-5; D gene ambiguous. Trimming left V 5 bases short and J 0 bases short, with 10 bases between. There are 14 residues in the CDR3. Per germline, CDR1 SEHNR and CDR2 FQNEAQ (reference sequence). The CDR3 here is CASSRQDYQETQYF. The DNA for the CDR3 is TGTGCCAGCAGCAGGCAGGATTACCAAGAGACCCAGTACTTC.

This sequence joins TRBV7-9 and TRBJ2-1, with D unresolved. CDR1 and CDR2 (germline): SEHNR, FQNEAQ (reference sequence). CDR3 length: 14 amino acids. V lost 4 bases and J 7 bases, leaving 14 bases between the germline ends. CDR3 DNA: TGTGCCAGCAGCTCCCCGCCGGAGTTGAATGAGCAGTTCTTC. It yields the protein CASSSPPELNEQFF. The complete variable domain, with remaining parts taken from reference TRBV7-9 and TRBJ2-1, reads DTGVSQNPRHKITKRGQNVTFRCDPISEHNRLYWYRQTLGQGPEFLTYFQNEAQLEKSRLLSDRFSAERPKGSFSTLEIQRTEQGDSAMYLCASSSPPELNEQFFGPGTRLTVL.

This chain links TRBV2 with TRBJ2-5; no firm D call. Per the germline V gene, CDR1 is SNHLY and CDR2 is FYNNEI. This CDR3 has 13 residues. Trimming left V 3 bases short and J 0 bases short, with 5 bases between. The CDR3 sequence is CASSDRYQETQYF. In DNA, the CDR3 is TGTGCCAGCAGTGACAGGTACCAAGAGACCCAGTACTTC.

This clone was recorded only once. CDR3 in DNA: TGTGCCAGCAGCCCCCCGGCCGGGACAGGGGGCACAGATACGCAGTATTTT. Its translation: CASSPPAGTGGTDTQYF. V and J are TRBV9 and TRBJ2-3; 10 nucleotides align to TRBD1. The CDR3 contains 17 residues. CDR1 and CDR2 (germline): SGDLS, YYNGEE. The J segment lost 1 base and the V segment lost 4 bases, leaving 9 bases of the junction unmatched.

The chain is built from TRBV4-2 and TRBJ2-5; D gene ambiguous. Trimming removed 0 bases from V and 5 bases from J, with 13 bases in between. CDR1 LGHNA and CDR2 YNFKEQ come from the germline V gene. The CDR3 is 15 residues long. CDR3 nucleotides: TGTGCCAGCAGCCAAGATGAGAAAGTGGGGGAGACCCAGTACTTC. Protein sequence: CASSQDEKVGETQYF.

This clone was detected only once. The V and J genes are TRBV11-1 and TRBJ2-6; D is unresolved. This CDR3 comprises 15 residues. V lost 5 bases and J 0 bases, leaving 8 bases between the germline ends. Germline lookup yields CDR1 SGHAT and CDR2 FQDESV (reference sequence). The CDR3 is CASSLILSGANVLTF. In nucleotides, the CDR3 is TGTGCCAGCAGCCTTATCCTCTCTGGGGCCAACGTCCTGACTTTC.

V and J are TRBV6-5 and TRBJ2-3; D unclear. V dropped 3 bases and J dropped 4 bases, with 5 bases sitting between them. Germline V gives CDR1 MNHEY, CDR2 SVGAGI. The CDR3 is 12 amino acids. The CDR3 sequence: CASSYTADTQYF. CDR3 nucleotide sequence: TGTGCCAGCAGTTATACTGCAGATACGCAGTATTTT.

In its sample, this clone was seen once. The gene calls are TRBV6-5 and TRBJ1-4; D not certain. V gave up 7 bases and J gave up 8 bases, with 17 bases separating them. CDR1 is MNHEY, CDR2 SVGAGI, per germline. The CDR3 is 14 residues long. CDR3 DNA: TGTGCCAGCAAAAAAGACCCCGCTTTCGAAAAACTGTTTTTT. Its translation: CASKKDPAFEKLFF.

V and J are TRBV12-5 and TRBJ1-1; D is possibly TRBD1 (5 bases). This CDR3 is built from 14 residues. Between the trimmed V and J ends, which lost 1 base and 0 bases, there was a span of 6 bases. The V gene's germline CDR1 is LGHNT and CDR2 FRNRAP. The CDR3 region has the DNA TGTGCTAGTGGTTTGGGACAGATGAACACTGAAGCTTTCTTT. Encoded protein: CASGLGQMNTEAFF.

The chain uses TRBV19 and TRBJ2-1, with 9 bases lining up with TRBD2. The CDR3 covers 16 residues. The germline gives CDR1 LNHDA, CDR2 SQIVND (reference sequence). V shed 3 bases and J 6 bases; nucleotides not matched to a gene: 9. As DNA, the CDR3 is TGTGCCAGTAGTATGCGGGCGGGAGGGCCGAGCAATGAGCAGTTCTTC. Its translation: CASSMRAGGPSNEQFF.

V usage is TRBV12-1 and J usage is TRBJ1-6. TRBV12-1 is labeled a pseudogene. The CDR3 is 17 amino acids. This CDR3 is CASSYGGGNSYNSPLHF. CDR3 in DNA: TGTGCCAGCAGCTACGGGGGGGGAAATTCCTATAATTCACCCCTCCACTTT.

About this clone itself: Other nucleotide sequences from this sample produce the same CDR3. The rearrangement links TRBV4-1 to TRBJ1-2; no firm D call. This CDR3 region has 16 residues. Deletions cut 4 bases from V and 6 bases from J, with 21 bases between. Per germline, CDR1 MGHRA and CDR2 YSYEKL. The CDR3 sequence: CASSLKTGANFDGYTF. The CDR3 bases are TGCGCCAGCAGCCTAAAGACCGGCGCCAACTTCGATGGCTACACCTTC.